Listed below are T cell receptor beta chains from one sample, sequenced in a study of T cell responses to AZD1222 COVID-19 vaccine. The data were produced by immunoSEQ multiplex PCR, yet TCRdb's version contains in-frame clones alone and is incomplete. The data contain over 150,000 clones, 88% of them singletons. Source: peripheral blood, taken 28 days after the second AZD1222 dose. These TCRs come from an adult who received the AZD1222 COVID-19 vaccine. CDR3s include the opening cysteine and the closing phenylalanine or tryptophan. D genes are given only for firm matches. Not all rows give a size; the values are once, few, many and, for expanded clones, a class.

NA,TRBD1,TRBJ2-3,14,TRBV7-3,TGTGCCAGCAGCCCGGGACAGGGGGAAAATACGCAGTATTTT,CASSPGQGENTQYF
NA,NA,TRBJ2-7,12,TRBV7-2,TGTGCCAGCAGCTTTGGAGGGTCCGAGCAGTACTTC,CASSFGGSEQYF
NA,TRBD1,TRBJ1-1,13,TRBV7-3,TGTGCCAGCAGCCCCGGGACAGGGCTAAAAGCTTTCTTT,CASSPGTGLKAFF
few,TRBD2,TRBJ2-1,17,TRBV3-1/TRBV3-2,TGTGCCAGCAGCCAAGATCTGGGACTAGCGGAGGACAATGAGCAGTTCTTC,CASSQDLGLAEDNEQFF
NA,NA,TRBJ2-2,16,TRBV9,TGTGCCAGCAGCGTAGGAGTCCGCGGGAACACCGGGGAGCTGTTTTTT,CASSVGVRGNTGELFF
NA,TRBD1,TRBJ2-7,15,TRBV5-1,TGCGCCAGCAGCTTGGAAGACAGGGGGCTCGACGAGCAGTACTTC,CASSLEDRGLDEQYF
NA,NA,TRBJ1-1,13,TRBV6-2/TRBV6-3,TGTGCCAGCAGTTACTCGATACGGGGTGAAGCTTTCTTT,CASSYSIRGEAFF
few,TRBD2,TRBJ2-1,19,TRBV5-1,TGCGCCAGCAGCTTGGCCGGTTTTAGTAGTGGACTAGCGGGTAATGAGCAGTTCTTC,CASSLAGFSSGLAGNEQFF
NA,NA,TRBJ2-7,13,TRBV2,TGTGCCAGCAGTGGACAAGACGGCTACGAGCAGTACTTC,CASSGQDGYEQYF
NA,NA,TRBJ1-1,16,TRBV6-5,TGTGCCAGCAGTTACCTCCCCCAGGGGACGAACACTGAAGCTTTCTTT,CASSYLPQGTNTEAFF
NA,TRBD2,TRBJ2-1,14,TRBV18,TGTGCCAGCTCACCGGGGGGAGGGATCCATGAGCAGTTCTTC,CASSPGGGIHEQFF
NA,NA,TRBJ2-2,15,TRBV28,TGTGCCAGCAGTTTGCGAGGTGGGGTCGCCGGGGAGCTGTTTTTT,CASSLRGGVAGELFF
once,NA,TRBJ1-1,14,TRBV6-6,TGTGCCAGCAGTGGCGGACAGACATACACTGAAGCTTTCTTT,CASSGGQTYTEAFF
NA,NA,TRBJ2-7,15,TRBV14,TGTGCCAGCAGCCAGGTCAAAGGGGCGCACGGCGAGCAGTACTTC,CASSQVKGAHGEQYF
NA,NA,TRBJ1-2,10,TRBV28,TGTGCCAGCAGCAGATATGGCTACACCTTC,CASSRYGYTF
NA,TRBD1,TRBJ1-2,14,TRBV3-1/TRBV3-2,TGTGCCAGCAGCCGTGGACAGGCCCACGGGGGCTACACCTTC,CASSRGQAHGGYTF
few,NA,TRBJ2-2,12,TRBV2,TGTGCCAGCAGTGAGTTCGGGAGGGAGCTGTTTTTT,CASSEFGRELFF
NA,TRBD1,TRBJ2-1,15,TRBV7-9,TGTGCCAGCAGCTTCGGGACAGGGACGGGTAGTGAGCAGTTCTTC,CASSFGTGTGSEQFF
few,TRBD1,TRBJ1-2,15,TRBV13,TGTGCCAGCAGCCCCAGGGACAGGGGATTCTATGGCTACACCTTC,CASSPRDRGFYGYTF
few,TRBD1,TRBJ1-4,17,TRBV10-1,TGCGCCAGCAGGCCATCGGGACAGGGGGCGCGAGGGGAAAAACTGTTTTTT,CASRPSGQGARGEKLFF
NA,TRBD1,TRBJ1-1,14,TRBV29-1,TGCAGCGTCGAGGTAACACAGGGGATCGCTGAAGCTTTCTTT,CSVEVTQGIAEAFF
NA,NA,TRBJ2-5,14,TRBV5-6,TGTGCCAGCAGCGCGGTGAGGCGGGAAGAGACCCAGTACTTC,CASSAVRREETQYF
NA,TRBD1,TRBJ1-6,14,TRBV28,TGTGCCAGCAGTTGGACAGGGGTCTATTCACCCCTCCACTTT,CASSWTGVYSPLHF
NA,NA,TRBJ1-1,12,TRBV20-1,TGCAGTGCTGGTGGGGGGAACACTGAAGCTTTCTTT,CSAGGGNTEAFF
once,NA,TRBJ1-1,13,TRBV7-7,TGTGCTAGCAGCTCGACCATCAACACTGAAGCTTTCTTT,CASSSTINTEAFF
NA,NA,TRBJ1-4,15,TRBV7-3,TGTGCCAGCAGCTTACCACAGAGGGTGCACGGAAAACTGTTTTTT,CASSLPQRVHGKLFF
NA,TRBD1,TRBJ2-2,14,TRBV30,TGTGCCTTTGGACAGGAAGTCCCCACCGGGGAGCTGTTTTTT,CAFGQEVPTGELFF
NA,TRBD1,TRBJ2-7,16,TRBV6-5,TGTGCCAGCAGTTACTACTTAGGTACAGGGGCCTACGAGCAGTACTTC,CASSYYLGTGAYEQYF
NA,NA,TRBJ1-2,15,TRBV4-1,TGCGCCAGCAGCCAAGACACAGGGAAAGACTATGGCTACACCTTC,CASSQDTGKDYGYTF
NA,TRBD1,TRBJ2-7,14,TRBV28,TGTGCCAGCAGCAAATGGGACAGTGTAGTCGAGCAGTACTTC,CASSKWDSVVEQYF
NA,NA,TRBJ2-5,14,TRBV9,TGTGCCAGCAGCGTATTTCAGGGTAAAGAGACCCAGTACTTC,CASSVFQGKETQYF
NA,TRBD2,TRBJ2-3,16,TRBV19,TGTGCCAGTAGTATGGGACTAGCGGGGGGGACAGATACGCAGTATTTT,CASSMGLAGGTDTQYF
NA,NA,TRBJ1-1,13,TRBV7-3,TGTGCCAGCAGCTTAGAGGGGTTAGGGGAAGCTTTCTTT,CASSLEGLGEAFF
NA,NA,TRBJ2-7,15,TRBV7-2,TGTGCCAGCAGCTTAGATCCGGGGCGTGTTTACGAGCAGTACTTC,CASSLDPGRVYEQYF
NA,TRBD2,TRBJ2-5,16,TRBV9,TGTGCCAGCAGCCCGGCGGGGGGGGGAAGGCAAGAGACCCAGTACTTC,CASSPAGGGRQETQYF
once,TRBD1,TRBJ2-1,15,TRBV7-2,TGTGCCAGCAGCTTAACCGGGACAGGGGTCAATGAGCAGTTCTTC,CASSLTGTGVNEQFF
NA,TRBD1,TRBJ2-3,14,TRBV29-1,TGCAGCGTCGCTCCCGGGACAGGGGCCGATACGCAGTATTTT,CSVAPGTGADTQYF
NA,TRBD2,TRBJ2-1,14,TRBV30,TGTGCCTGGAGACAGCGGGGGGCGGGGAATGAGCAGTTCTTC,CAWRQRGAGNEQFF
NA,NA,TRBJ2-1,17,TRBV11-2,TGTGCCAGCAGCTCCCTTGCTTTTCCGAGCTCCTACAATGAGCAGTTCTTC,CASSSLAFPSSYNEQFF
NA,TRBD1,TRBJ2-2,18,TRBV7-9,TGTGCCAGCAGCTTAACCGGAATGGGACAGCCGAACACCGGGGAGCTGTTTTTT,CASSLTGMGQPNTGELFF
NA,NA,TRBJ1-5,15,TRBV6-2/TRBV6-3,TGTGCCAGCAGTTGGACGGACCTTTACAATCAGCCCCAGCATTTT,CASSWTDLYNQPQHF
few,NA,TRBJ1-2,13,TRBV7-3,TGTGCCAGCAGCTTAAATCCGGGTGTTGGCTACACCTTC,CASSLNPGVGYTF
NA,NA,TRBJ2-7,13,TRBV5-4,TGTGCCAGCAGCCCGGACAGTGCCTACGAGCAGTACTTC,CASSPDSAYEQYF
NA,TRBD1,TRBJ2-7,14,TRBV19,TGTGCCAGTAGTATAGAGGGGACAGCCTACGAGCAGTACTTC,CASSIEGTAYEQYF
NA,NA,TRBJ2-7,14,TRBV30,TGTGCCTGGAGTGCGGGGGGCATCATCTACGAGCAGTACTTC,CAWSAGGIIYEQYF
NA,NA,TRBJ1-4,11,TRBV10-3,TGTGCCATCAGTGGCGGAGAAAAACTGTTTTTT,CAISGGEKLFF
NA,NA,TRBJ2-3,15,TRBV15,TGTGCCACCAGCAAGTCGCGAGCGTTTACAGATACGCAGTATTTT,CATSKSRAFTDTQYF
NA,NA,TRBJ1-2,14,TRBV5-4,TGTGCCAGCAGCTTGGTTGGGCAAAACTATGGCTACACCTTC,CASSLVGQNYGYTF
NA,TRBD1,TRBJ1-2,13,TRBV7-9,TGTGCCAGCAGCCGGGACAGCAACTATGGCTACACCTTC,CASSRDSNYGYTF
NA,NA,TRBJ1-4,14,TRBV6-5,TGTGCCAGCGTGTCAGGGGCAACTAATGAAAAACTGTTTTTT,CASVSGATNEKLFF
NA,NA,TRBJ1-2,17,TRBV3-1/TRBV3-2,TGTGCCAGCAGCCAAGATCTAAATGGCGGCAAACTATATGGCTACACCTTC,CASSQDLNGGKLYGYTF